A single sample is the source of the 26 T cell receptor beta chains below, sequenced in a study of cytomegalovirus exposure and HLA in healthy donors. Profiling relied on immunoSEQ multiplex PCR, and the TCRdb table lists in-frame clones only, not all of them. The sample records about 73,000 clones, 85% to 95% being singletons. Input material: PBMCs. These TCRs come from a man aged 18-30 years in good health and CMV-seronegative.

This sequence joins TRBV2 and TRBJ2-7; TRBD1 matches 9 bases. Looked up from germline, CDR1 is SNHLY and CDR2 is FYNNEI. The trim removed 8 bases at V and 3 bases at J, leaving 5 bases unmatched. This CDR3 has 13 amino acids. The CDR3 is CASLGQGHYEQYF. DNA for the CDR3: TGTGCCAGCTTGGGACAGGGCCACTACGAGCAGTACTTC.

This chain's CDR3 is CASSYGRGYEKLFF. The CDR3 region has the DNA TGTGCCAGCAGTTACGGCAGGGGCTATGAAAAACTGTTTTTT. V and J are TRBV6-5 and TRBJ1-4, with a tentative D call TRBD1 (6 bases). Germline CDR1 MNHEY, CDR2 SVGAGI. CDR3 length: 14 residues. V was trimmed by 2 bases and J by 6 bases, leaving 10 bases between them.

The chain uses TRBV9 and TRBJ2-5, with D unclear. This CDR3 spans 13 amino acids. The germline gives CDR1 SGDLS, CDR2 YYNGEE. V dropped 3 bases and J dropped 5 bases, with 11 bases sitting between them. CDR3 protein: CASSGILRETQYF. CDR3 DNA sequence: TGTGCCAGCAGCGGGATACTCAGGGAGACCCAGTACTTC.

The chain combines TRBV11-1 with TRBJ1-1; D remains unclear. Germline V CDR1 and CDR2: SGHAT, FQDESV (reference sequence). The CDR3 runs to 11 residues. V was pared by 4 bases and J by 7 bases, with 7 bases between. The DNA of the CDR3 is TGTGCCAGCAGCTGGCCAAATGAAGCTTTCTTT. It is translated as CASSWPNEAFF. The full variable domain, its missing parts supplied by reference TRBV11-1 and TRBJ1-1, is EAEVAQSPRYKITEKSQAVAFWCDPISGHATLYWYRQILGQGPELLVQFQDESVVDDSQLPKDRFSAERLKGVDSTLKIQPAELGDSAMYLCASSWPNEAFFGQGTRLTVV.

This clone was counted between two and nine times. The gene calls are TRBV27 and TRBJ2-7; the D is unclear. This CDR3 spans 13 amino acids. The germline V gene has CDR1 MNHEY and CDR2 SMNVEV (reference sequence). Deletions cut 3 bases from V and 1 base from J, with 7 bases between. The CDR3 DNA follows: TGTGCCAGCAGTTTTCACAGTTCCTACGAGCAGTACTTC. Its translation: CASSFHSSYEQYF.

The chain uses TRBV5-5 and TRBJ1-6; D perhaps matches TRBD1 (5 bases). CDR3 length: 16 amino acids. The germline gives CDR1 SGHKS, CDR2 YYEKEE (reference sequence). Trimming removed 6 bases at V and 5 bases at J, with 18 bases between. The CDR3 DNA sequence: TGTGCCAGCACCAGGAGCGGGGCAGTGGATAATTCACCCCTCCACTTT. It translates to CASTRSGAVDNSPLHF. The entire variable domain, with the rest obtained from reference TRBV5-5 and TRBJ1-6, is as follows: DAGVTQSPTHLIKTRGQQVTLRCSPISGHKSVSWYQQVLGQGPQFIFQYYEKEERGRGNFPDRFSARQFPNYSSELNVNALLLGDSALYLCASTRSGAVDNSPLHFGNGTRLTVT.

This clone was detected once. The chain is built from TRBV27 and TRBJ1-5, with D possibly being TRBD1 (5 bases). Trimming stripped 5 bases from V and 7 bases from J, with 9 bases between. Germline assignment: CDR1 MNHEY and CDR2 SMNVEV (reference sequence). The CDR3 loop spans 12 amino acids. Written as DNA, the CDR3 is TGTGCCAGCAGTCAGGGTTCGCAGCCCCAGCATTTT. Amino acids: CASSQGSQPQHF.

The V gene is TRBV7-8, the J gene TRBJ1-2, with D unclear. The CDR3 has 13 amino acids. Trimming pared 5 bases from V and 6 bases from J, leaving 13 bases between. Germline CDR1 and CDR2: SGHVS and FQNEAQ. CDR3 in amino acids: CASSRGGLNGYTF. Written as DNA, the CDR3 is TGTGCCAGCAGCCGTGGAGGGTTGAATGGCTACACCTTC. Full variable domain (rest looked up from reference TRBV7-8 and TRBJ1-2): GAGVSQSPRYKVAKRGQDVALRCDPISGHVSLFWYQQALGQGPEFLTYFQNEAQLDKSGLPSDRFFAERPEGSVSTLKIQRTQQEDSAVYLCASSRGGLNGYTFGSGTRLTVV.

This clone was seen just once. V gene TRBV30 combines with J gene TRBJ2-4, with unresolved D. The CDR3 runs 14 residues. Looked up from germline, CDR1 is GTSNPN and CDR2 is SVGIG (reference sequence). V was pared by 1 base and J by 0 bases, with 7 bases between. CDR3 loop: CAWSASGAKNIQYF. The CDR3 DNA is TGTGCCTGGAGTGCCTCGGGAGCCAAAAACATTCAGTACTTC.

The rearrangement links TRBV6-1 to TRBJ1-1; 9 bases are a match to TRBD1. Trimming at V came to 4 bases and at J to 5 bases, leaving 8 bases not matched to a gene. Germline CDR1 and CDR2: MNHNS and SASEGT. This CDR3 has 15 amino acids. The CDR3 sequence: CASSVGDRVWTEAFF. DNA for the CDR3: TGTGCCAGCAGTGTAGGGGACAGGGTATGGACTGAAGCTTTCTTT.

This CDR3 reads CASSSQGTQETQYF. In nucleotides, the CDR3 is TGTGCCAGCAGCTCACAGGGGACCCAAGAGACCCAGTACTTC. This chain uses TRBV11-2 with TRBJ2-5; the match to TRBD1 covers 7 bases. After removal of 4 bases from V and 1 base from J, the junction contained 3 bases not matched to a gene. Germline CDR1 is SGHAT and CDR2 is FQNNGV. This CDR3 has 14 residues.

This rearrangement joins TRBV7-9 to TRBJ2-7; 9 positions match TRBD1. The CDR3 contains 16 residues. With V trimmed by 5 bases and J by 0 bases, 8 bases remained unmatched. CDR1 and CDR2 from the germline V gene are SEHNR and FQNEAQ (reference sequence). The CDR3 loop reads CASSQTTGGNSYEQYF. The CDR3 DNA reads TGTGCCAGCAGCCAGACGACAGGGGGGAACTCCTACGAGCAGTACTTC. The complete variable domain, with remaining parts taken from reference TRBV7-9 and TRBJ2-7, reads DTGVSQNPRHKITKRGQNVTFRCDPISEHNRLYWYRQTLGQGPEFLTYFQNEAQLEKSRLLSDRFSAERPKGSFSTLEIQRTEQGDSAMYLCASSQTTGGNSYEQYFGPGTRLTVT.

This chain links TRBV5-1 with TRBJ2-2; possible D gene TRBD2, 5 bases. Trimming removed 2 bases at V and 4 bases at J, with 12 bases between. This CDR3 comprises 15 residues. The V gene's germline CDR1 is SGHRS and CDR2 YFSETQ. The CDR3 reads CASSFSSGRTGELFF. Here the CDR3 DNA reads TGCGCCAGCAGCTTCAGCAGCGGCCGCACCGGGGAGCTGTTTTTT.

The rearrangement joins TRBV9 to TRBJ2-3, with D maybe TRBD1 (5 bases). V shed 1 base and J shed 2 bases, with 11 bases lying between them. This CDR3 has 15 amino acids. Germline CDR1 SGDLS, CDR2 YYNGEE. CDR3 loop: CASSVIGATTDTQYF. The CDR3 DNA follows: TGTGCCAGCAGCGTAATAGGGGCTACCACAGATACGCAGTATTTT.

CDR3 loop: CASSIGEWNTEAFF. The CDR3 DNA reads TGTGCCAGTAGTATAGGCGAGTGGAACACTGAAGCTTTCTTT. The genes are TRBV19 and TRBJ1-1; D call uncertain. Germline CDR1 and CDR2: LNHDA and SQIVND (reference sequence). Trimming left V 1 base short and J 1 base short, with 7 bases between. The CDR3 has 14 residues.

This chain uses TRBV9 with TRBJ1-3; TRBD1 might be the D (5 bases). Trimming left V 3 bases short and J 4 bases short, with 20 bases between. The CDR3 covers 17 residues. Looked up from germline, CDR1 is SGDLS and CDR2 is YYNGEE. CDR3 nucleotides: TGTGCCAGCAGCGGGGGGTTAAGGGAGGCCACGGGAAACACCATATATTTT. It specifies CASSGGLREATGNTIYF.

V usage is TRBV30 and J usage is TRBJ2-3, with a weak D call TRBD2 (5 bases). This CDR3 contains 14 residues. The germline gives CDR1 GTSNPN, CDR2 SVGIG (reference sequence). V gave up 7 bases and J gave up 5 bases, with 19 bases separating them. CDR3 nucleotides: TGTGCCTTTAGCGTCTCTACGCTACTAGATACGCAGTATTTT. Encoded protein: CAFSVSTLLDTQYF.

This chain joins TRBV7-9 and TRBJ2-7; the D gene is possibly TRBD1 (5 bases). CDR1 and CDR2 (germline): SEHNR, FQNEAQ (reference sequence). There are 17 residues in the CDR3. V gave up 4 bases and J gave up 3 bases, with 22 bases separating them. The CDR3 nucleotides are TGTGCCAGCAGCTCAAACTCTGACAGACGACTCTACTACGAGCAGTACTTC. The encoded protein is CASSSNSDRRLYYEQYF. The complete variable domain, with remaining parts taken from reference TRBV7-9 and TRBJ2-7, reads DTGVSQNPRHKITKRGQNVTFRCDPISEHNRLYWYRQTLGQGPEFLTYFQNEAQLEKSRLLSDRFSAERPKGSFSTLEIQRTEQGDSAMYLCASSSNSDRRLYYEQYFGPGTRLTVT.

The rearrangement uses TRBV4-3 and TRBJ2-7, with 9 positions matching TRBD1. Losses at the gene ends were 0 bases for V and 3 bases for J; bases not matched to a gene: 3. Germline lookup yields CDR1 LGHNA and CDR2 YSLEER. CDR3 size: 15 residues. The CDR3 reads CASSQEWTGVYEQYF. In nucleotides, the CDR3 is TGCGCCAGCAGCCAAGAATGGACAGGGGTCTACGAGCAGTACTTC.

The rearrangement uses TRBV28 and TRBJ2-1, with 8 bases fitting TRBD1. The CDR3 has 14 amino acids. From germline, CDR1 is MDHEN and CDR2 SYDVKM. With 8 bases clipped from V and 7 bases from J, the junction kept 10 bases outside the gene matches. The CDR3 region is CASRRGQGRNEQFF. In nucleotides, the CDR3 is TGTGCCAGCCGGCGAGGACAGGGTAGAAATGAGCAGTTCTTC.

The V call is TRBV7-9, the J call TRBJ1-5; 7 positions agree with TRBD1. CDR1 SEHNR and CDR2 FQNEAQ come from the germline V gene (reference sequence). Unmatched junction bases numbered 6, after V lost 6 bases and J lost 4 bases. The CDR3 totals 14 residues. CDR3 DNA sequence: TGTGCCAGCAGTGGGGAGACAGGGAATCAGCCCCAGCATTTT. It codes for CASSGETGNQPQHF.

This clone was seen only once. This chain uses TRBV7-9 with TRBJ1-4, with 7 bases lining up with TRBD1. The V and J ends lost 1 base and 7 bases, in that order; junction bases with no gene match: 9. The CDR3 is 16 residues long. Germline CDR1 is SEHNR and CDR2 is FQNEAQ (reference sequence). The CDR3 DNA reads TGTGCCAGCAGCTTAGGCCCGGGACAGACGAGTGAAAAACTGTTTTTT. Protein sequence: CASSLGPGQTSEKLFF.

This clone was seen just once. The chain joins TRBV6-6 to TRBJ1-2; possibly TRBD1 for D (6 bases). The CDR3 loop spans 16 amino acids. Trimming took 3 bases from V and 2 from J, leaving 16 bases between them. CDR1 is MNHNY and CDR2 is SVGAGI in the germline V gene (reference sequence). Here the CDR3 reads CASSYVTTGSNYGYTF. As DNA, the CDR3 is TGTGCCAGCAGTTATGTCACGACAGGATCAAACTATGGCTACACCTTC.

The chain is built from TRBV5-4 and TRBJ1-2; 12 bases fit TRBD1. The CDR3 is made up of 16 amino acids. V was pared by 4 bases and J by 4 bases, with 8 bases of the junction left unmatched. CDR1 and CDR2 (germline): SGHNT, YYREEE (reference sequence). Here the CDR3 reads CASSKGTGGGGYGYTF. The DNA of the CDR3 is TGTGCCAGCAGCAAAGGGACAGGGGGCGGAGGCTATGGCTACACCTTC.

The CDR3 is CACHGTGVPSGELFF. In nucleotides, the CDR3 is TGTGCCTGCCACGGGACAGGGGTTCCCTCCGGGGAGCTGTTTTTT. The rearrangement uses TRBV18 and TRBJ2-2, with TRBD1 identical over 10 bases. The CDR3 length is 15 residues. Unmatched junction bases numbered 12, after V lost 11 bases and J lost 6 bases. CDR1 KGHSH and CDR2 LQKENI come from the germline V gene.

This sequence joins TRBV4-2 and TRBJ1-5; the D gene is possibly TRBD1 (6 bases). Germline values: CDR1 LGHNA, CDR2 YNFKEQ. Trimming left V 0 bases short and J 4 bases short, with 10 bases between. CDR3 size: 15 residues. The CDR3 protein is CASSQETGMNQPQHF. CDR3 DNA sequence: TGTGCCAGCAGCCAAGAGACAGGCATGAATCAGCCCCAGCATTTT.